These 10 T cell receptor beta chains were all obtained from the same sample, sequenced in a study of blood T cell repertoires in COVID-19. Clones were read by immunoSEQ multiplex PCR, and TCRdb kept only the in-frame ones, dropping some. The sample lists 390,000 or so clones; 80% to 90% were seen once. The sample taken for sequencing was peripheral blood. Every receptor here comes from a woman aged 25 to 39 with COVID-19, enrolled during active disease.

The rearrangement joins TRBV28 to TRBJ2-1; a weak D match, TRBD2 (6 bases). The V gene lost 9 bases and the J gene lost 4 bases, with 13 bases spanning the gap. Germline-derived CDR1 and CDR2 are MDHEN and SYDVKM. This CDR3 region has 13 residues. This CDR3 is CASYSGYYNEQFF. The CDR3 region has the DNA TGTGCCAGTTATAGCGGATATTACAATGAGCAGTTCTTC.

CDR3 bases: TGTGCCAGCTCACCACGAGGACAGGAATTTGAAAAACTGTTTTTT. Its protein is CASSPRGQEFEKLFF. This chain uses TRBV18 with TRBJ1-4, with 7 bases lining up with TRBD1. Germline-derived CDR1 and CDR2 are KGHSH and LQKENI. There are 15 residues in the CDR3. V lost 1 base and J lost 7; bases outside the gene matches: 6. Variable domain in full (rest from reference TRBV18 and TRBJ1-4): NAGVMQNPRHLVRRRGQEARLRCSPMKGHSHVYWYRQLPEEGLKFMVYLQKENIIDESGMPKERFSAEFPKEGPSILRIQQVVRGDSAAYFCASSPRGQEFEKLFFGSGTQLSVL.

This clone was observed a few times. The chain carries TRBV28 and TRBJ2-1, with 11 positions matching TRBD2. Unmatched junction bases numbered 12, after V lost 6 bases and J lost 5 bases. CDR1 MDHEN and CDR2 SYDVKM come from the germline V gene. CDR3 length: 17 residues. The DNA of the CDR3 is TGTGCCAGCAGCTCGGGACTAGCGGACCCAGAAGACAATGAGCAGTTCTTC. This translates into CASSSGLADPEDNEQFF.

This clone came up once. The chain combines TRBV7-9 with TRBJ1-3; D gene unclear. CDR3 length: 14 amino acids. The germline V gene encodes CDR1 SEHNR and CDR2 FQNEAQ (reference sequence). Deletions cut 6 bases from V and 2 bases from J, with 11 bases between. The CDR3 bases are TGTGCCAGCAGGAGGGCGGGGACTGGAAACACCATATATTTT. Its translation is CASRRAGTGNTIYF.

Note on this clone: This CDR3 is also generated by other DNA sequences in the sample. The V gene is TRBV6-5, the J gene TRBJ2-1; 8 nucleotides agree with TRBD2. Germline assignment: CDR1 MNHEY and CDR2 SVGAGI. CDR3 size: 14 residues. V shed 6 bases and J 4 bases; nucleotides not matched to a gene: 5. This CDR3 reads CASSLAGSYNEQFF. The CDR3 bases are TGTGCCAGCAGCCTAGCGGGTTCTTACAATGAGCAGTTCTTC.

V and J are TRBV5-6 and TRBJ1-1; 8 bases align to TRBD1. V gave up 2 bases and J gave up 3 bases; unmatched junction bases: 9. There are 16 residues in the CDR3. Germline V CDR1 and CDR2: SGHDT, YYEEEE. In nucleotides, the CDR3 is TGTGCCAGCAGCTTCGGACAGGGAGGGAAATACACTGAAGCTTTCTTT. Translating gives CASSFGQGGKYTEAFF.

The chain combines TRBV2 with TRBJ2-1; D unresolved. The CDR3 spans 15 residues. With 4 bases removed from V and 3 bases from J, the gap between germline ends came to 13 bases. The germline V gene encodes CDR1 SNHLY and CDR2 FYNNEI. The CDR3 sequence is CASSGGGAGYNEQFF. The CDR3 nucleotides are TGTGCCAGCAGTGGAGGCGGAGCCGGCTACAATGAGCAGTTCTTC.

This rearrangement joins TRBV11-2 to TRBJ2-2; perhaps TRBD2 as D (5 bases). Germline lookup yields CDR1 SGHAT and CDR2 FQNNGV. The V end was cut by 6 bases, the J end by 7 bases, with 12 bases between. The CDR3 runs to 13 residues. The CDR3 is CASSLGAVGELFF. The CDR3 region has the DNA TGTGCCAGCAGTTTGGGAGCGGTCGGGGAGCTGTTTTTT. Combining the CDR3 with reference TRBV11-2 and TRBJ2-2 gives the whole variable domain EAGVAQSPRYKIIEKRQSVAFWCNPISGHATLYWYQQILGQGPKLLIQFQNNGVVDDSQLPKDRFSAERLKGVDSTLKIQPAKLEDSAVYLCASSLGAVGELFFGEGSRLTVL.

The CDR3 DNA is TGTGCCAGCAGCAATACAGGGTGGGGAGAGACCCAGTACTTC. This gives the protein CASSNTGWGETQYF. The chain recombines TRBV28 with TRBJ2-5; D perhaps matches TRBD1 (6 bases). Trimming removed 6 bases at V and 4 bases at J, with 15 bases between. The germline V gene encodes CDR1 MDHEN and CDR2 SYDVKM. This CDR3 spans 14 amino acids.

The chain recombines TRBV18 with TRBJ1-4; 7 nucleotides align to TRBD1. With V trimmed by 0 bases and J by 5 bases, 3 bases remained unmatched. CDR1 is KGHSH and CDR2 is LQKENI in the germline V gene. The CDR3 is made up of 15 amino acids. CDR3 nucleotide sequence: TGTGCCAGCTCACCACCGGGACAGAAAAATGAAAAACTGTTTTTT. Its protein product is CASSPPGQKNEKLFF.